Presented here are 24 T cell receptor beta chains from one specimen sequenced in a study of cytomegalovirus exposure and HLA in healthy donors. Assay: immunoSEQ multiplex PCR; the TCRdb copy retains only in-frame clones and omits some. The sample has 280,000 or so clones, over 75% seen once; the top ten hold around 0.92%. The sequenced material came from PBMCs. The receptors shown here come from a woman between 18 and 29 years old in good health and CMV-seronegative.

This chain uses TRBV7-2 with TRBJ2-7; the D gene is possibly TRBD2 (6 bases). V lost 8 bases to trimming and J lost 1 base, with 12 bases between them. Germline V CDR1 and CDR2: SGHTA, FQGNSA. CDR3 size: 13 residues. In nucleotides, the CDR3 is TGTGCCAGCTCCGTGGGGACTTCCTACGAGCAGTACTTC. Protein: CASSVGTSYEQYF.

The chain is built from TRBV2 and TRBJ1-5; 7 bases agree with TRBD1. With V trimmed by 10 bases and J by 0 bases, 9 bases remained unmatched. The CDR3 covers 15 residues. Germline CDR1 SNHLY, CDR2 FYNNEI. CDR3 in amino acids: CATRQGGNSNQPQHF. CDR3 nucleotides: TGTGCCACTCGACAGGGTGGGAATAGCAATCAGCCCCAGCATTTT.

This clone was picked up one time. The rearrangement links TRBV20-1 to TRBJ2-5, with D possibly TRBD1 on 6 matching bases. Germline lookup yields CDR1 DFQATT and CDR2 SNEGSKA (reference sequence). The V end lost 7 bases, the J end lost 4 bases, and 7 bases lay between the germline ends. This CDR3 has 10 residues. CDR3 sequence reads: CSGGRETQYF. DNA for the CDR3: TGCAGTGGGGGGCGAGAGACCCAGTACTTC.

Here the CDR3 reads CASSSLGLNTGELFF. The CDR3 DNA sequence: TGCGCCAGCAGCTCCTTGGGGCTAAACACCGGGGAGCTGTTTTTT. J is TRBJ2-2 and V is TRBV4-3, with a weak D call TRBD1 (5 bases). Trimming removed 5 bases at V and 2 bases at J, with 12 bases between. CDR1 is LGHNA, CDR2 YSLEER, per germline. The CDR3 totals 15 residues.

The chain employs TRBV7-6 and TRBJ2-1; TRBD2 might be the D (7 bases). V lost 5 bases and J lost 6, with 11 bases in between. The germline CDR1 and CDR2 sequences are SGHVS and FNYEAQ. The CDR3 consists of 13 residues. CDR3 residues: CASSQGRVNEQFF. The DNA for the CDR3 is TGTGCCAGCAGCCAGGGGAGGGTCAATGAGCAGTTCTTC.

About this clone: One end of the junction is discordant with germline, which a read error may explain. V and J are TRBV5-1 and TRBJ2-7; 8 nucleotides agree with TRBD1. The CDR3 covers 15 residues. CDR1 and CDR2 from the germline V gene are SGHRS and YFSETQ. The CDR3 loop reads CASSKGQGLSHEQYF. Written as DNA, the CDR3 is TGCGCCAGCAGCAAAGGACAGGGACTCTCCCACGAGCAGTACTTC.

The rearrangement links TRBV11-3 to TRBJ1-2; 8 positions agree with TRBD1. CDR1 is SGHNT and CDR2 is YENEEA in the germline V gene. V trimming: 2 bases; J trimming: 4 bases; junction bases outside the gene matches: 0. The CDR3 contains 13 residues. CDR3 sequence reads: CASSLTGGYGYTF. In DNA, the CDR3 is TGTGCCAGCAGCTTAACAGGGGGCTATGGCTACACCTTC.

The V and J genes are TRBV29-1 and TRBJ1-1; no definite D call. The CDR3 runs to 14 residues. CDR1 SQVTM and CDR2 ANQGSEA come from the germline V gene. Deletions cut 1 base from V and 5 bases from J, with 14 bases between. CDR3 protein: CSVEGRLTRTEAFF. The CDR3 coding sequence is TGCAGCGTTGAAGGTAGGTTGACGCGGACTGAAGCTTTCTTT.

This CDR3 reads CASNQPGQGGEQYF. The CDR3 DNA follows: TGTGCCAGCAACCAACCGGGACAGGGAGGCGAGCAGTACTTC. This chain links TRBV19 with TRBJ2-7; 9 bases match TRBD1. This CDR3 has 14 residues. CDR1 and CDR2 (germline): LNHDA, SQIVND (reference sequence). J lost 6 bases, V lost 9 bases, and 12 bases had no gene match.

The rearrangement joins TRBV19 to TRBJ2-7, with TRBD2 identical over 12 bases. CDR1 and CDR2 (germline): LNHDA, SQIVND (reference sequence). This CDR3 has 15 residues. Germline trimming cut 4 bases from V and 2 bases from J; bases unmatched to any gene: 3. CDR3 protein: CASSSGLAGPYEQYF. The CDR3 nucleotides are TGTGCCAGTAGTAGCGGACTAGCGGGGCCCTACGAGCAGTACTTC.

The V gene is TRBV2, the J gene TRBJ2-1; D is perhaps TRBD2 (5 bases). Germline V gene sequence: CDR1 SNHLY, CDR2 FYNNEI. Deletions cut 2 bases from V and 14 bases from J, with 10 bases between. The CDR3 runs 11 residues. The CDR3 loop reads CASSETLGEFF. The CDR3 DNA sequence: TGTGCCAGCAGTGAAACACTCGGGGAGTTCTTC.

This clone has just one count. J is TRBJ2-1 and V is TRBV6-6; 7 bases align to TRBD2. From germline, CDR1 is MNHNY and CDR2 SVGAGI (reference sequence). CDR3 length equals 13 residues. CDR3 sequence (DNA): TGTGCTGGGGCCGGGACCGCGGGAGATGAGCAGTTCTTC. This translates into CAGAGTAGDEQFF.

This rearrangement joins TRBV9 to TRBJ2-7, with a tentative D call TRBD1 (5 bases). Germline V gene sequence: CDR1 SGDLS, CDR2 YYNGEE. The CDR3 is 15 amino acids. V lost 4 bases, J lost 5 bases, and 19 bases lay in between. CDR3 in amino acids: CASSRLQVAFDEQYF. The DNA of the CDR3 is TGTGCCAGCAGCCGTTTACAGGTCGCCTTTGACGAGCAGTACTTC.

This clone was counted a few times. The V gene is TRBV14, the J gene TRBJ2-7; D is uncertain. V lost 1 base to trimming and J lost 5 bases, with 9 bases between them. This CDR3 region has 13 residues. CDR1 SGHDN and CDR2 FVKESK come from the germline V gene. CDR3 sequence reads: CASSQGYGDEQYF. The CDR3 DNA is TGTGCCAGCAGCCAAGGGTACGGTGACGAGCAGTACTTC.

In its sample, this clone was seen once. The CDR3, as DNA: TGTGCCAGCAGTTCAGGGAAGGAGACCCAGTACTTC. Residues: CASSSGKETQYF. This sequence joins TRBV28 and TRBJ2-5; D is perhaps TRBD1 (5 bases). Trimming removed 4 bases from V and 5 bases from J, with 8 bases in between. The germline gives CDR1 MDHEN, CDR2 SYDVKM. The CDR3 has 12 residues.

The chain has TRBV9 and TRBJ2-7, with D unresolved. Trimming pared 0 bases from V and 0 bases from J, leaving 10 bases between. Germline V CDR1 and CDR2: SGDLS, YYNGEE. The CDR3 runs 15 residues. This CDR3 reads CASSVDGLDSYEQYF. The CDR3 nucleotides are TGTGCCAGCAGCGTAGATGGGCTCGACTCCTACGAGCAGTACTTC. The full variable domain, completed using reference TRBV9 and TRBJ2-7, is DSGVTQTPKHLITATGQRVTLRCSPRSGDLSVYWYQQSLDQGLQFLIQYYNGEERAKGNILERFSAQQFPDLHSELNLSSLELGDSALYFCASSVDGLDSYEQYFGPGTRLTVT.

The J gene is TRBJ2-1, the V gene TRBV5-6; D ambiguous. Germline V gene sequence: CDR1 SGHDT, CDR2 YYEEEE. This CDR3 is 12 amino acids long. V dropped 4 bases and J dropped 8 bases, with 10 bases sitting between them. CDR3 in amino acids: CASSQSPHEQFF. CDR3 DNA: TGTGCCAGCAGCCAAAGCCCCCATGAGCAGTTCTTC.

This clone was detected once. The chain has TRBV5-4 and TRBJ2-2, with 8 positions matching TRBD2. Germline V gene data show CDR1 as SGHNT and CDR2 as YYREEE (reference sequence). This CDR3 comprises 16 residues. Trimming removed 0 bases from V and 8 bases from J; junction bases left unmatched: 9. The CDR3 DNA reads TGTGCCAGCAGCTTGGCCGGTGATAGCGGGATAGGGGAGCTGTTTTTT. Translating it yields CASSLAGDSGIGELFF.

This chain uses TRBV4-3 with TRBJ2-1; 7 bases agree with TRBD2. V lost 2 bases, J lost 6 bases, and 7 bases stayed unmatched. The V gene's germline CDR1 is LGHNA and CDR2 YSLEER. The length of the CDR3 is 15 residues. The CDR3, as DNA: TGCGCCAGCAGCCAAAAAACGGGAGGTCTCAATGAGCAGTTCTTC. It codes for CASSQKTGGLNEQFF.

The chain is built from TRBV6-5 and TRBJ1-2; TRBD1 matches 7 bases. After removal of 5 bases from V and 8 bases from J, the junction contained 8 bases not matched to a gene. The CDR3 is made up of 13 amino acids. CDR1 is MNHEY and CDR2 is SVGAGI in the germline V gene. The CDR3 DNA follows: TGTGCCAGCAGTCACAGGGGCTCGGGCGGCTACACCTTC. It is translated as CASSHRGSGGYTF.

The genes are TRBV7-2 and TRBJ2-7; 10 bases are shared with TRBD1. Germline-derived CDR1 and CDR2 are SGHTA and FQGNSA. CDR3 size: 15 residues. With 6 bases clipped from V and 4 bases from J, the junction kept 9 bases outside the gene matches. CDR3 nucleotides: TGTGCCAGCAGTCAGCCGGGACAGGGGAAATACGAGCAGTACTTC. Its protein is CASSQPGQGKYEQYF.

This chain connects TRBV6-4 to TRBJ2-1, with TRBD2 matching over 7 bases. There are 16 residues in the CDR3. Unmatched junction bases numbered 4, after V lost 2 bases and J lost 0 bases. CDR1 is MRHNA, CDR2 SNTAGT, per germline. The CDR3 loop reads CASSDMGGSSYNEQFF. In nucleotides, the CDR3 is TGTGCCAGCAGTGACATGGGCGGGAGCTCCTACAATGAGCAGTTCTTC.

The chain joins TRBV11-2 to TRBJ2-7, with a possible D match to TRBD1 (5 bases). The V and J ends lost 1 base and 3 bases respectively, with 13 bases between them. The CDR3 runs to 15 residues. The germline CDR1 and CDR2 sequences are SGHAT and FQNNGV. CDR3 amino acids: CASSLVGVAYYEQYF. As DNA, the CDR3 is TGTGCCAGCAGCTTAGTAGGGGTCGCATACTACGAGCAGTACTTC.

This chain uses TRBV5-1 with TRBJ2-3; TRBD1 matches at 7 bases. Per germline, CDR1 SGHRS and CDR2 YFSETQ. The CDR3 contains 15 residues. V lost 4 bases, J lost 0 bases, and 5 bases stayed unmatched. CDR3 amino acids: CASSQQGFSTDTQYF. The CDR3 DNA sequence: TGCGCCAGCAGCCAACAGGGGTTTAGCACAGATACGCAGTATTTT.